Below, one TCR beta chain is given with its context. In germline, CDR1 is SGHDN, CDR2 FVKESK. Deletions cut 3 bases from V and 6 bases from J, with 12 bases between. The CDR3 consists of 14 residues. The sample is drawn from a study of blood T cell repertoires in COVID-19. Original processing methods: The authors estimated nucleated cell counts from reference gene primer amplification. Using immunoSEQ multiplex PCR, the repertoire was profiled, and TCRdb retains in-frame clones only, with some absent. V and J calls and clone size follow that table, whereas D and trimming were derived from the DNA. The sample has roughly 330,000 clones; around 87% are singletons.

The chain is built from TRBV14 and TRBJ1-5; maybe TRBD1 (6 bases). The sequenced sample was PBMCs or T cells enriched from blood (not recorded which). The TCR was taken from a woman younger than 45 who had recovered from COVID-19. The CDR3 here is CASSHGGAGQPQHF. CDR3 nucleotide sequence: TGTGCCAGCAGCCATGGGGGCGCGGGTCAGCCCCAGCATTTT.